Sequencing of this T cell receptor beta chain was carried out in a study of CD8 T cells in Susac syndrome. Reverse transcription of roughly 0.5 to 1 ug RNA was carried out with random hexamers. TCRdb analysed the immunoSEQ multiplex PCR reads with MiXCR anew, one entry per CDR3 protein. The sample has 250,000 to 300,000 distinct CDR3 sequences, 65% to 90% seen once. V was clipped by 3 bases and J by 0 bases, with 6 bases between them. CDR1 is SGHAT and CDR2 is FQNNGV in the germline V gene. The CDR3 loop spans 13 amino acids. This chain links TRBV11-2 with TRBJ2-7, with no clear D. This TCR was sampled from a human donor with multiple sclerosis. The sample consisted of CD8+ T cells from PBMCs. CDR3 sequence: CASSFGPSYEQYF. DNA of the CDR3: TGTGCCAGCAGCTTTGGTCCCTCCTACGAGCAGTACTTC.